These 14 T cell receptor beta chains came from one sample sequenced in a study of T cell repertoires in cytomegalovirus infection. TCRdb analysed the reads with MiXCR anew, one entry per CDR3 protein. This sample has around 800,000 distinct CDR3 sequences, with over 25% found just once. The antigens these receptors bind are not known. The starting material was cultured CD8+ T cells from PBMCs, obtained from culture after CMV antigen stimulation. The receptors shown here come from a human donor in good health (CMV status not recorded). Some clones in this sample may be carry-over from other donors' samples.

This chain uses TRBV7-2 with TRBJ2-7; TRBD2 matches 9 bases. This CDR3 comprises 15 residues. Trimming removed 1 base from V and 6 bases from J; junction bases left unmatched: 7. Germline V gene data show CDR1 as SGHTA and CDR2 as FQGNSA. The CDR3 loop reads CASSLGSSGGSEQYF. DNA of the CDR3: TGTGCCAGCAGCTTAGGAAGTAGCGGGGGCAGCGAGCAGTACTTC.

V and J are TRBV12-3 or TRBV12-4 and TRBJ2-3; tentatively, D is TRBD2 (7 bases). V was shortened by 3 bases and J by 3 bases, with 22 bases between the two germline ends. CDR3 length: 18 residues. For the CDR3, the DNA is TGTGCCAGCAGTTTCCCCCGCACGGGGGGCAAAACGACAGATACGCAGTATTTT. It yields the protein CASSFPRTGGKTTDTQYF.

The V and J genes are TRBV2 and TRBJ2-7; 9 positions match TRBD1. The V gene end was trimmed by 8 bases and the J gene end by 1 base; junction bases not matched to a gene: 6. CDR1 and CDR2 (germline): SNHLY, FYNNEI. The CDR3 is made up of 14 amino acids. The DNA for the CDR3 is TGTGCCAGCGGTGGGACAGGGTTATCCTACGAGCAGTACTTC. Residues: CASGGTGLSYEQYF. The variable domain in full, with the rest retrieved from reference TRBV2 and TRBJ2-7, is EPEVTQTPSHQVTQMGQEVILRCVPISNHLYFYWYRQILGQKVEFLVSFYNNEISEKSEIFDDQFSVERPDGSNFTLKIRSTKLEDSAMYFCASGGTGLSYEQYFGPGTRLTVT.

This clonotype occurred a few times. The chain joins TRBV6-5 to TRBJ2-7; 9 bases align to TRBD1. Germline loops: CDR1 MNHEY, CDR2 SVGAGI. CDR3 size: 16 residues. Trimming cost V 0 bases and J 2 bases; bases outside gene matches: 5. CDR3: CASSYSTGTGPYEQYF. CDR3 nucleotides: TGTGCCAGCAGTTACTCGACAGGGACAGGGCCCTACGAGCAGTACTTC.

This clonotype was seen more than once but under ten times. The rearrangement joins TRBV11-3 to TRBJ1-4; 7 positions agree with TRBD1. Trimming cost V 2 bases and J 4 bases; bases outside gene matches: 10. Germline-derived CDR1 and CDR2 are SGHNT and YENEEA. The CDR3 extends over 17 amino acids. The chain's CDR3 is CASSLKGTTGCNEKLFF. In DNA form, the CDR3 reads TGTGCCAGCAGCTTAAAAGGGACGACAGGGTGTAATGAAAAACTGTTTTTT.

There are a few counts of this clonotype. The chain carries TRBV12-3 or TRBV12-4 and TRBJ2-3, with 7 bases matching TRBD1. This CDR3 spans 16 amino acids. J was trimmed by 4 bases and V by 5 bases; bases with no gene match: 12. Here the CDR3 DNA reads TGTGCCAGCAGTCCGCGACAGGGAAAGAGGGCAGATACGCAGTATTTT. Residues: CASSPRQGKRADTQYF.

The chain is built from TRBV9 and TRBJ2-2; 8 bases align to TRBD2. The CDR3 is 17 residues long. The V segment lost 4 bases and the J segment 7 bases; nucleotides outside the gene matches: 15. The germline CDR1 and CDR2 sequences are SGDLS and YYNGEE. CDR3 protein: CASSPRLGSGGVGELFF. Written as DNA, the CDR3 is TGTGCCAGCAGCCCCCGGCTGGGCAGCGGGGGCGTCGGGGAGCTGTTTTTT.

CDR3 sequence reads: CASSIFGQPQHF. In DNA, the CDR3 is TGTGCCAGTAGTATTTTTGGTCAGCCCCAGCATTTT. The V and J genes are TRBV19 and TRBJ1-5, with unresolved D. Germline V gene lookup returns CDR1 LNHDA and CDR2 SQIVND (reference sequence). V lost 3 bases, J lost 6 bases, and 6 bases lay in between. The CDR3 loop spans 12 amino acids.

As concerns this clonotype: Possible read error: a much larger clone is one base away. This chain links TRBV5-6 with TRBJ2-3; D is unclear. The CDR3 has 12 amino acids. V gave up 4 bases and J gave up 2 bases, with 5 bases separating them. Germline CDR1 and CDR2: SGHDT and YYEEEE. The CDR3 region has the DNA TGTGCCAGCAGCCCCGCCACAGATACGCAGTATTTT. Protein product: CASSPATDTQYF.

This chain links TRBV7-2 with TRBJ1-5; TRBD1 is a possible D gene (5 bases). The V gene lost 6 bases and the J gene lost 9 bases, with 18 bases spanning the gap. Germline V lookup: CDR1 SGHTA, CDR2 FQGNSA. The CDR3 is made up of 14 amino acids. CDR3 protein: CASSLTPGAGPQHF. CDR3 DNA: TGTGCCAGCAGTTTGACTCCTGGGGCGGGGCCCCAGCATTTT.

Here the CDR3 reads CASSLSPSPAEQYV. The CDR3 DNA is TGTGCCAGCAGTTTAAGTCCCTCGCCTGCCGAGCAGTACGTC. This rearrangement joins TRBV12-3 or TRBV12-4 to TRBJ2-7; D is uncertain. V lost 2 bases, J lost 6 bases, and 14 bases lay in between. There are 14 residues in the CDR3.

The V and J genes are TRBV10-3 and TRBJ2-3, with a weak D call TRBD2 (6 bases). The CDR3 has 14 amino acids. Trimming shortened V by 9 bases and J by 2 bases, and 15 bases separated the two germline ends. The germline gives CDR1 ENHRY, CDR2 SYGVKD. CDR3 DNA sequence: TGTGCCATGTGGGCCGGGGGTACCACAGATACGCAGTATTTT. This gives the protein CAMWAGGTTDTQYF.

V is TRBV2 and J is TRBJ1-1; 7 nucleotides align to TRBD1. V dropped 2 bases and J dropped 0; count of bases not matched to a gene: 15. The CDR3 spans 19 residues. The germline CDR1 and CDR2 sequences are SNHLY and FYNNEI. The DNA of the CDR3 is TGTGCCAGCAGTGAATCGGGGGGACGGACAGGCTATATGAACACTGAAGCTTTCTTT. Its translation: CASSESGGRTGYMNTEAFF.

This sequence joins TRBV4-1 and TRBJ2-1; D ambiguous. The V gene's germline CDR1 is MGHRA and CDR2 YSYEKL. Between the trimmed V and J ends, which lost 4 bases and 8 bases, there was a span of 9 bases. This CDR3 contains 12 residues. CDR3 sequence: CASSPHSYEQFF. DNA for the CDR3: TGCGCCAGCAGCCCGCATAGTTATGAGCAGTTCTTC.